What follows describes a single T cell receptor beta chain. The antigen is undetermined. Germline assignment: CDR1 MNHEY and CDR2 SMNVEV (reference sequence). V trimming: 3 bases; J trimming: 7 bases; junction bases outside the gene matches: 5. CDR3 length: 15 residues. The entry originates in a study of cytotoxic CD8 clonotypes in ibrutinib-treated CLL. General study findings and limits: Public clonotypes, an uncommon group, contracted or remained stable on treatment. In comparison with age-matched healthy donors, baseline clonality was higher and tracked circulating CD8+ T-cell counts.

Assay used: immunoSEQ multiplex PCR; TCRdb lists only in-frame clones, some missing. The sample contains some 290,000 clones, about 77% of which appear only once. The gene calls are TRBV27 and TRBJ2-1; 11 bases are shared with TRBD2. The clonotype originates from a human donor with chronic lymphocytic leukemia. The material was PBMCs, obtained before ibrutinib treatment. CDR3 region: CASSFGLAGGNEQFF. As DNA, the CDR3 is TGTGCCAGCAGTTTCGGTCTAGCGGGAGGAAATGAGCAGTTCTTC.